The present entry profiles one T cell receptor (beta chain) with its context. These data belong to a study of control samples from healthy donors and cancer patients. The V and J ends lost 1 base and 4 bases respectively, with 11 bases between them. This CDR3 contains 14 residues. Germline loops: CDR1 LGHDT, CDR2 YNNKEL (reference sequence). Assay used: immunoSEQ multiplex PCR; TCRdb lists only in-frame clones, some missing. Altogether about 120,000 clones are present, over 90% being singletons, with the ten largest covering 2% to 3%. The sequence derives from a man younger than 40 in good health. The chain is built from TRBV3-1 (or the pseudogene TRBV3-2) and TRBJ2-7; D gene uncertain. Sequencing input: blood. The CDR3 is CASSQGSGWYEQYF. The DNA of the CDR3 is TGTGCCAGCAGCCAAGGGAGTGGATGGTACGAGCAGTACTTC.